The rows below give T cell receptor beta chains drawn from one sample of a study of early T cells in non-severe SARS-CoV-2 infection. TCRdb re-derived calls from the 5' RACE reads in MiXCR, one entry per CDR3 protein. This sample has more than 35,000 distinct CDR3 sequences, with around 6.1% found just once. Input material: whole blood. The receptors stem from an adult who was a healthcare worker with PCR-confirmed SARS-CoV-2 infection or an uninfected control (not recorded which). Each CDR3 is given with its conserved first and last residue. D genes are given only for firm matches. Where a row states a size, it is once, few, many or the class of an expanded clone; other rows omit it.

NA	TRBD1	TRBJ1-1	TRBV6-5	TGTGCCAGCAGCCAAATCTGGACAGGGGCTCCCACTGAAGCTTTCTTT	CASSQIWTGAPTEAFF
NA	NA	TRBJ2-5	TRBV7-9	TGTGCCAGCAGCTTAGGTCCCCGGACCCAGTACTTC	CASSLGPRTQYF
many	NA	TRBJ1-3	TRBV7-9	TGTGCCAGCAGCTTAGCGATCGGGGCCGGAAACACCATATATTTT	CASSLAIGAGNTIYF
many	TRBD1	TRBJ2-7	TRBV2	TGTGCCAGCAGTGATCCCGGGACAGGTTACGAGCAGTACTTC	CASSDPGTGYEQYF
few	NA	TRBJ1-1	TRBV25-1	TGTGCCAGCAGTGAATCGCAGCAACCCAACACTGAAGCTTTCTTT	CASSESQQPNTEAFF
many	NA	TRBJ1-2	TRBV12-3/TRBV12-4	NA	CATWGQGTTGCTF
few	NA	TRBJ2-1	TRBV7-9	TGTGCCAGCAGTTCTGAATGGGTTGAGCAGTTCTTC	CASSSEWVEQFF
NA	NA	TRBJ2-5	TRBV28	TGTGCCAGCGGTATCGACCAACCGGGGAAGACCCAGTACTTC	CASGIDQPGKTQYF
NA	NA	TRBJ1-2	TRBV5-5	TGTGCCAGCAGCCTAGGACCGACCACTCAGTATGGCTACACCTTC	CASSLGPTTQYGYTF
many	NA	TRBJ1-3	TRBV19	TGTGCCAGTAGCCCAGGGATTTTTGGAAACACCATATATTTT	CASSPGIFGNTIYF
few	NA	TRBJ1-6	TRBV30	TGTGCCTGGAAGGCGACCGTAAGCTCCTATAATTCACCCCTCCACTTT	CAWKATVSSYNSPLHF
many	NA	TRBJ1-5	TRBV6-6	TGTGCCAGCAGTTACTCGAGCGGGGTGCGCAATCAGCCCCAGCATTTT	CASSYSSGVRNQPQHF
NA	NA	TRBJ2-5	TRBV2	TGTGCCAGCAGGGAGGGAGAATGGCAAGAGACCCAGTACTTC	CASREGEWQETQYF
NA	NA	TRBJ1-2	TRBV28	TGTGCCAGCGCCGCGGGGGATGGCTACACCTTC	CASAAGDGYTF
many	NA	TRBJ2-6	TRBV11-2	TGTGCCAGCAGCTTAGAAGGACTCTCCGTCTGGGGGGCCAACGTCCTGACTTTC	CASSLEGLSVWGANVLTF
many	NA	TRBJ1-4	TRBV11-1	TGTGCCAGCAGCACGACTGAGGAAGAAAAACTGTTTTTT	CASSTTEEEKLFF
NA	NA	TRBJ1-1	TRBV7-9	TGTGCCAGCAGCCATTCTCGAGAGACTGAAGCTTTCTTT	CASSHSRETEAFF
NA	TRBD2	TRBJ2-3	TRBV6-2/TRBV6-3	TGTGCCAGCACCCACCCGGCATCTAGCGGGGGCACAGATACGCAGTATTTT	CASTHPASSGGTDTQYF
NA	NA	TRBJ2-4	TRBV30	TGTGCCTGGAGTCCGGGGGACGGTAACAACATTCAGTACTTC	CAWSPGDGNNIQYF
NA	TRBD1	TRBJ1-1	TRBV7-9	TGTGCCAGCAGCTTAGCGACAGGGGGGCCCACTGAAGCTTTCTTT	CASSLATGGPTEAFF
NA	TRBD1	TRBJ2-3	TRBV24-1	TGTGCCACCAGTGATCCGGGACAGGGGGCAGATACGCAGTATTTT	CATSDPGQGADTQYF
many	NA	TRBJ2-1	TRBV4-1	TGCGCCAGCAGCCAAGATGGGCCCGGGACTCTTTCCGACAATGAGCAGTTCTTC	CASSQDGPGTLSDNEQFF
many	TRBD2	TRBJ2-1	TRBV7-2	TGTGCCAGCAGCTTAGAGCTAGCGGGAGGGGGTGAGCAGTTCTTC	CASSLELAGGGEQFF
few	NA	TRBJ2-5	TRBV7-9	TGTGCCAGCAGCTTTACCGGGACACTATCTTCGGCCCAGTACTTC	CASSFTGTLSSAQYF
many	NA	TRBJ2-5	TRBV5-1	TGCGCCAGCAGCACCAATCGGGTCGGCGTTCAAGAGACCCAGTACTTC	CASSTNRVGVQETQYF
many	NA	TRBJ2-7	TRBV28	TGTGCCAGCAGTCCGACAGGCAGATCCGGCGAGCAGTACTTC	CASSPTGRSGEQYF
few	NA	TRBJ2-3	TRBV24-1	TGTGCCACCAGTGATTTCGGCACTAGCACAGATACGCAGTATTTT	CATSDFGTSTDTQYF
many	NA	TRBJ1-1	TRBV3-1	TGTGCCAGCAGCCCCCAAGGAGAGGGGGGCACTGAAGCTTTCTTT	CASSPQGEGGTEAFF
many	TRBD1	TRBJ1-6	TRBV3-1	TGTGCCAGCAGCTCCTGGACAGGGAATTCACCCCTCCACTTT	CASSSWTGNSPLHF
NA	TRBD1	TRBJ1-1	TRBV20-1	TGCAGTGCTGGTAGACAGGGAAAGACTGAAGCTTTCTTT	CSAGRQGKTEAFF
NA	NA	TRBJ1-2	TRBV19	TGTGCCAGTAGTCGACAGCTGTATGGCTACACCTTC	CASSRQLYGYTF
many	NA	TRBJ1-2	TRBV5-5	TGTGCCAGCAGCTTTTCTCTTAATTTTTTCTATGGCTACACCTTC	CASSFSLNFFYGYTF
many	TRBD1	TRBJ1-2	TRBV18	TGTGCCAGCTCACCGCAGGGACAGACCAACTATGGCTACACCTTC	CASSPQGQTNYGYTF
many	NA	TRBJ2-2	TRBV7-6	TGTGCCAGCACCCCGGAAGCGGCGAACACCGGGGAGCTGTTTTTT	CASTPEAANTGELFF
NA	TRBD1	TRBJ1-5	TRBV12-3/TRBV12-4	TGTGCCAGCAGTCCACGGGACAGGTTAACCCTCAAGAGCAATCAGCCCCAGCATTTT	CASSPRDRLTLKSNQPQHF
few	NA	TRBJ1-1	TRBV6-1	TGTGCCAGCAGTGGGAACACTGAAGCTTTCTTT	CASSGNTEAFF
many	NA	TRBJ1-1	TRBV29-1	TGCAGCGGAGGACACGGCACACGCGAAGCTTTCTTT	CSGGHGTREAFF
few	NA	TRBJ2-2	TRBV20-1	TGCAGTGTGGCGGGACCTATGAACACCGGGGAGCTGTTTTTT	CSVAGPMNTGELFF
few	TRBD2	TRBJ2-2	TRBV7-2	TGTGCCAGCAGCATCCCTAGCGGGGCTAACACCGGGGAGCTGTTTTTT	CASSIPSGANTGELFF
many	TRBD2	TRBJ2-1	TRBV20-1	TGCAGTGCTAGACTAGCGGGAGTCTACAATGAGCAGTTCTTC	CSARLAGVYNEQFF
many	TRBD1	TRBJ1-1	TRBV5-6	TGTGCCAGCAGCTTGCCCCTGACAGGGGTCCCAGGGAACACTGAAGCTTTCTTT	CASSLPLTGVPGNTEAFF
many	NA	TRBJ1-3	TRBV6-6	TGTGCCAGCAGTTACGTGGTAGACACCATATATTTT	CASSYVVDTIYF
many	NA	TRBJ2-1	TRBV5-1	TGCGCCAGCAGCTTGGTGGGGTCTCCCTACAATGAGCAGTTCTTC	CASSLVGSPYNEQFF
many	NA	TRBJ1-2	TRBV25-1	TGTGCCAGCAGTGAATTTATGGCAGAACCCTATGGCTACACCTTC	CASSEFMAEPYGYTF
NA	NA	TRBJ2-4	TRBV21-1	TGTGCCAGCAGCCTAAGAGAGCTAGCGGGAGGGCCTGCCAAAAACATTCAGTACTTC	CASSLRELAGGPAKNIQYF
NA	NA	TRBJ1-5	TRBV11-1	TGTGCCAGCAGCTTAGGCCGAGGCGGCAATCAGCCCCAGCATTTT	CASSLGRGGNQPQHF
many	TRBD2	TRBJ2-2	TRBV12-3/TRBV12-4	TGTGCCAGCAGTTTACTAGCGGGGGCGAGCACCGGGGAGCTGTTTTTT	CASSLLAGASTGELFF